A selection of T cell receptor beta chains follows, all from one sample in a study of cytomegalovirus exposure and HLA in healthy donors. Measured with immunoSEQ multiplex PCR; TCRdb has only the in-frame clones, and not every one. The sample lists 150,000 to 200,000 clones, 80% to 85% seen once, with 6.5% in the top ten. Sequencing used PBMCs. The receptors were gathered from a woman aged 45-60 years in good health and CMV-seropositive. Each CDR3 is given with its conserved first and last residue. Fields, in order: D gene, J gene, V gene, clone size, CDR3 DNA, CDR3 protein. D genes are given only for firm matches. Rows give clone size only sometimes, using once, few, many, or a class for an expanded clone.

D: TRBD1
J: TRBJ1-1
V: TRBV18
size: .
DNA: TGTGCCAGCTCACCTGGGACAGGGAGGACTGAAGCTTTCTTT
CDR3: CASSPGTGRTEAFF

D: .
J: TRBJ2-2
V: TRBV5-1
size: .
DNA: TGCGCCAGCGATAACAGGGCCGGGGAGCTGTTTTTT
CDR3: CASDNRAGELFF

D: .
J: TRBJ2-7
V: TRBV18
size: .
DNA: TGTGCCAGCTCGGACAGCACCTACGAGCAGTACTTC
CDR3: CASSDSTYEQYF

D: TRBD1
J: TRBJ2-6
V: TRBV5-4
size: .
DNA: TGTGCCAGCAGCCCACGACAGGGGGCGCTCGGGGCCAACGTCCTGACTTTC
CDR3: CASSPRQGALGANVLTF

D: TRBD2
J: TRBJ2-1
V: TRBV7-9
size: .
DNA: TGTTCCAGCAGCTTACTGGGAGGGGAACCCTACAATGAGCAGTTCTTC
CDR3: CSSSLLGGEPYNEQFF

D: TRBD2
J: TRBJ2-1
V: TRBV11-2
size: .
DNA: TGTGCCAGCAGCTTTATCAGGGTAGCGGGAGATGAGCAGTTCTTC
CDR3: CASSFIRVAGDEQFF

D: .
J: TRBJ2-1
V: TRBV28
size: .
DNA: TGTGCCAGCAATGGAGGGGTGGGCAATGAGCAGTTCTTC
CDR3: CASNGGVGNEQFF

D: .
J: TRBJ1-2
V: TRBV6-5
size: .
DNA: TGTGCCAGCAGTTACGGGGGGGGATTCAGCTATGGCTACACCTTC
CDR3: CASSYGGGFSYGYTF

D: TRBD1
J: TRBJ2-7
V: TRBV11-2
size: .
DNA: TGTGCCAGCAGCTTCCGGACAGGGGGGTACGAGCAGTACTTC
CDR3: CASSFRTGGYEQYF

D: .
J: TRBJ1-1
V: TRBV7-8
size: .
DNA: TGTGCCAGCAAAGTCGACAGTGAAGCTTTCTTT
CDR3: CASKVDSEAFF

D: .
J: TRBJ2-7
V: TRBV21-1
size: .
DNA: TGTGCCAGCAGCAAAGAGAGGGGGACAGAAATTTTCTACGAGCAGTACTTC
CDR3: CASSKERGTEIFYEQYF

D: .
J: TRBJ1-2
V: TRBV2
size: .
DNA: TGTGCCAGCAGTGAAGGTGGCGGCTATGGCTACACCTTC
CDR3: CASSEGGGYGYTF

D: .
J: TRBJ2-3
V: TRBV9
size: .
DNA: TGTGCCAGCAGCCCCCGGGGGTTCACAGATACGCAGTATTTT
CDR3: CASSPRGFTDTQYF

D: TRBD1
J: TRBJ2-5
V: TRBV14
size: .
DNA: TGTGCCAGCACCCCGACGACAGGGGGCGAGAGGGAGACCCAGTACTTC
CDR3: CASTPTTGGERETQYF

D: TRBD2
J: TRBJ2-3
V: TRBV28
size: .
DNA: TGTGCCAGCAGTTCTTCCGGAGTAGGGACTAGCGGGAGACCAGATACGCAGTATTTT
CDR3: CASSSSGVGTSGRPDTQYF

D: TRBD1
J: TRBJ1-4
V: TRBV9
size: .
DNA: TGTGCCAGCAGCCCTTCCTCGGGACAGCATATTTATGCAACTAATGAAAAACTGTTTTTT
CDR3: CASSPSSGQHIYATNEKLFF

D: TRBD1
J: TRBJ2-2
V: TRBV19
size: .
DNA: TGTGCCAGTAAGACGACAGGGGTGTTTACCGGGGAGCTGTTTTTT
CDR3: CASKTTGVFTGELFF

D: TRBD1
J: TRBJ1-5
V: TRBV4-1
size: .
DNA: TGCGCCAGCAGCCAGGGCCCGGGACAGAGCAATCAGCCCCAGCATTTT
CDR3: CASSQGPGQSNQPQHF

D: TRBD2
J: TRBJ2-3
V: TRBV4-1
size: .
DNA: TGCGCCAGCAGCCAAGATCGGGCGGGAGCAGGAACAGATACGCAGTATTTT
CDR3: CASSQDRAGAGTDTQYF

D: .
J: TRBJ1-5
V: TRBV18
size: .
DNA: TGTGCCAGCTCACAGGGGGTTAGCAATCAGCCCCAGCATTTT
CDR3: CASSQGVSNQPQHF

D: TRBD2
J: TRBJ2-5
V: TRBV19
size: few
DNA: TGTGCCAGTAGTATAGATCACACGGGAGGGCGAGAGACCCAGTACTTC
CDR3: CASSIDHTGGRETQYF

D: TRBD1
J: TRBJ1-2
V: TRBV5-8
size: once
DNA: TGTGCCAGCAGCTTCGGACAGGGGGAGCCACTTGATGGCTACACCTTC
CDR3: CASSFGQGEPLDGYTF

D: TRBD1
J: TRBJ2-4
V: TRBV19
size: .
DNA: TGTGCCAGTAGTCAGACAGGGACCCCCAAAAACATTCAGTACTTC
CDR3: CASSQTGTPKNIQYF

D: TRBD1
J: TRBJ1-1
V: TRBV28
size: .
DNA: TGTGCCAGCCGAGACAGGGTGACGCCGGCTTTCTTT
CDR3: CASRDRVTPAFF

D: .
J: TRBJ2-3
V: TRBV9
size: .
DNA: TGTGCCAGCAGTCGCCGGGGGAAAAGCACAGATACGCAGTATTTT
CDR3: CASSRRGKSTDTQYF

D: .
J: TRBJ2-1
V: TRBV9
size: .
DNA: TGTGCCAGCAGCCCCACGGGGGACTCGGGCAATGAGCAGTTCTTC
CDR3: CASSPTGDSGNEQFF

D: .
J: TRBJ2-6
V: TRBV7-2
size: .
DNA: TGTGCCAGCAGCTTCCGGGTTGCTGGGGCCAACGTCCTGACTTTC
CDR3: CASSFRVAGANVLTF

D: .
J: TRBJ2-1
V: TRBV4-1
size: .
DNA: TGCGCCAGCAGCCAAGATCTGGGGAGCGAGTACAATGAGCAGTTCTTC
CDR3: CASSQDLGSEYNEQFF

D: .
J: TRBJ2-5
V: TRBV19
size: .
DNA: TGTGCCAGTAGTACCATAAGGAGAGAGACCCAGTACTTC
CDR3: CASSTIRRETQYF

D: TRBD2
J: TRBJ2-1
V: TRBV28
size: .
DNA: TGTGCCAGCAGAGATCCGGGACTAGCGGGCTACAATGAGCAGTTCTTC
CDR3: CASRDPGLAGYNEQFF

D: TRBD1
J: TRBJ2-1
V: TRBV5-1
size: .
DNA: TGCGCCAGCAGCTCGGGACAGGGGGCCGATGAGCAGTTCTTC
CDR3: CASSSGQGADEQFF

D: TRBD1
J: TRBJ2-7
V: TRBV27
size: .
DNA: TGTGCCAGCAGTCCACACAGGACCTTAGAAGGGGGCGGGCAGTACTTC
CDR3: CASSPHRTLEGGGQYF

D: .
J: TRBJ1-3
V: TRBV11-2
size: .
DNA: TGTGCCATCGGGGTGGGGGGGACTGGAAACACCATATATTTT
CDR3: CAIGVGGTGNTIYF

D: TRBD1
J: TRBJ1-3
V: TRBV13
size: once
DNA: TGTGCCAGCAGCTTGAGGACAGGGGGCCCTTCTGGAAACACCATATATTTT
CDR3: CASSLRTGGPSGNTIYF

D: TRBD1
J: TRBJ1-1
V: TRBV12-5
size: .
DNA: TGTGCTAGTGGTCAGCCCGGGACAGGGGCCACGAACACTGAAGCTTTCTTT
CDR3: CASGQPGTGATNTEAFF

D: .
J: TRBJ2-1
V: TRBV6-1
size: .
DNA: TGTGCCAGCAGTGTGGTGGGAGCCATAAATGAGCAGTTCTTC
CDR3: CASSVVGAINEQFF

D: .
J: TRBJ1-2
V: TRBV28
size: .
DNA: TGTGCCAGCAGTTTATTCTACGGGGGGAGTTCATATGGCTACACCTTC
CDR3: CASSLFYGGSSYGYTF

D: TRBD1
J: TRBJ2-7
V: TRBV18
size: .
DNA: TGTGCCAGCTCACCGGGACAGACCTACGAGCAGTACTTC
CDR3: CASSPGQTYEQYF

D: .
J: TRBJ2-1
V: TRBV6-5
size: few
DNA: TGTGCCAGCACCCGGGGCTCCTACAATGAGCAGTTCTTC
CDR3: CASTRGSYNEQFF

D: TRBD1
J: TRBJ1-3
V: TRBV11-2
size: .
DNA: TGTGCCAGCAGCGGCAACAGGGGATTAAACACCATATATTTT
CDR3: CASSGNRGLNTIYF